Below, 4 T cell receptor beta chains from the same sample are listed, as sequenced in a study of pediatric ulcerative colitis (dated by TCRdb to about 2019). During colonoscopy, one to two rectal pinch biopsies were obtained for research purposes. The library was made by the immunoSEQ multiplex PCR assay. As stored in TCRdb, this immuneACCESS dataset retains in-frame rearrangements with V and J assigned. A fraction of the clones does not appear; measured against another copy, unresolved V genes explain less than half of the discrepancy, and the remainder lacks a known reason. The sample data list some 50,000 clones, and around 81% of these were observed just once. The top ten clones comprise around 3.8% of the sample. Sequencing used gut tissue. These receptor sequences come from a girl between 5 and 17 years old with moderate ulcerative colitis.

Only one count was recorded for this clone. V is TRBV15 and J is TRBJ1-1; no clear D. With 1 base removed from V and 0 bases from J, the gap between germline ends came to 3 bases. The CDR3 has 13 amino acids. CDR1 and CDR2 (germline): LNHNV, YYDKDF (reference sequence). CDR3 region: CATSRVVNTEAFF. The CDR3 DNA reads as TGTGCCACCAGCAGAGTAGTGAACACTGAAGCTTTCTTT. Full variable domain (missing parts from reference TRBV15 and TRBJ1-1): DAMVIQNPRYQVTQFGKPVTLSCSQTLNHNVMYWYQQKSSQAPKLLFHYYDKDFNNEADTPDNFQSRRPNTSFCFLDIRSPGLGDTAMYLCATSRVVNTEAFFGQGTRLTVV.

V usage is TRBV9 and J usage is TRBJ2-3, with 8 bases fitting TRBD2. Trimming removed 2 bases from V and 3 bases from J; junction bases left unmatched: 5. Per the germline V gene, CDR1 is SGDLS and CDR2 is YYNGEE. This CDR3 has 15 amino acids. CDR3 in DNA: TGTGCCAGCAGCGTTTTCGGGGGGGGGACAGATACGCAGTATTTT. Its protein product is CASSVFGGGTDTQYF.

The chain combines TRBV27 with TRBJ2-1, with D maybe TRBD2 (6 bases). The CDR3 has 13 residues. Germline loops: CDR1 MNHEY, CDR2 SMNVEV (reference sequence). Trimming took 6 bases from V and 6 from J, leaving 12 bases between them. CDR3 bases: TGTGCCAGCAGCGCTAGCGCCTTCAATGAGCAGTTCTTC. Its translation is CASSASAFNEQFF.

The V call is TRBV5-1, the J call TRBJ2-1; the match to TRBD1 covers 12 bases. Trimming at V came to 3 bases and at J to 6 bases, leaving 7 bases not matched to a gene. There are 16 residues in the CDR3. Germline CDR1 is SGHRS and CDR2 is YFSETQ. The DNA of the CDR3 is TGCGCCAGCAGCTCCGAGGGACAGGGGGCTATCAATGAGCAGTTCTTC. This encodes CASSSEGQGAINEQFF. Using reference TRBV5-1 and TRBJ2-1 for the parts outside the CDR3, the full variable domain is KAGVTQTPRYLIKTRGQQVTLSCSPISGHRSVSWYQQTPGQGLQFLFEYFSETQRNKGNFPGRFSGRQFSNSRSEMNVSTLELGDSALYLCASSSEGQGAINEQFFGPGTRLTVL.